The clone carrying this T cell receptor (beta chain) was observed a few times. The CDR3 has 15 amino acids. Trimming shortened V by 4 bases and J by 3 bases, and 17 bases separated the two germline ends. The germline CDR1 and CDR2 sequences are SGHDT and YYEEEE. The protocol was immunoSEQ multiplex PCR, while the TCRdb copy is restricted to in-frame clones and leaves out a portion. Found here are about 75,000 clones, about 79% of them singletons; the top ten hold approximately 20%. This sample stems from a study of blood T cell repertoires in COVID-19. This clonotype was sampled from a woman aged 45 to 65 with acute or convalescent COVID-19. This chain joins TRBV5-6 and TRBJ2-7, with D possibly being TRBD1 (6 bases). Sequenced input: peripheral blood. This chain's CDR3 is CASSLEIQGLYEQYF. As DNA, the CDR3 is TGTGCCAGCAGCCTGGAAATACAGGGTCTCTACGAGCAGTACTTC.